The 22 T cell receptor beta chains in this list originate from one sample, sequenced in a study of T cell repertoires in cytomegalovirus infection (dated by TCRdb to about 2019). These reads were obtained on an Illumina HiSeq 1500. TCRdb reprocessed the public reads (quality trimming at Q25 with fastp, clone calling with MiXCR) and kept in-frame beta chains. Rows with a matching CDR3 protein are joined into one entry that keeps the most common DNA and genes. The table for this sample lists some 250,000 distinct CDR3 sequences; approximately 9.1% of them were counted only once. Together, the top ten hold about 16% of the sample. The sample taken for sequencing was PBMCs. The receptors stem from a human donor in good health (CMV status not recorded). Some clones in this sample may be carry-over from other donors' samples.

The chain is built from TRBV11-3 and TRBJ2-1; D gene uncertain. Germline CDR1 SGHNT, CDR2 YENEEA. This CDR3 has 11 residues. Trimming left V 5 bases short and J 8 bases short, with 7 bases between. DNA of the CDR3: TGTGCCAGCAGCCTGGCGGATGAGCAGTTCTTC. This codes for CASSLADEQFF.

In this sample, this clonotype turned up many times. This sequence joins TRBV7-9 and TRBJ1-6, with 9 bases identical to TRBD1. The V and J ends lost 5 bases and 14 bases, in that order; junction bases with no gene match: 4. CDR1 is SEHNR, CDR2 FQNEAQ, per germline (reference sequence). The CDR3 loop spans 12 amino acids. The CDR3 nucleotides read TGTGCCAGCAGCCACCGGGACAGGGCCCTCCACTTT. This encodes CASSHRDRALHF.

This clonotype was seen many times. The gene calls are TRBV7-8 and TRBJ2-7; D possibly uses TRBD1 or TRBD2 (5 bases each). Germline-derived CDR1 and CDR2 are SGHVS and FQNEAQ. V was clipped by 4 bases and J by 2 bases, with 21 bases between them. This CDR3 contains 17 residues. CDR3 DNA sequence: TGTGCCAGCAGCTCGACCGGGACCGAAACCTCGGCCTACGAGCAGTACTTC. This translates into CASSSTGTETSAYEQYF.

This clonotype came up many times. This CDR3 is CASSLAPRDSGRAYEQFF. In nucleotides, the CDR3 is TGTGCCAGCAGCTTAGCCCCCCGGGATAGCGGGAGGGCCTATGAGCAGTTCTTC. The V gene is TRBV7-8, the J gene TRBJ2-1, with 11 bases that match TRBD2. Germline V CDR1 and CDR2: SGHVS, FQNEAQ. This CDR3 has 18 residues. After removal of 0 bases from V and 8 bases from J, the junction contained 12 bases not matched to a gene.

The rearrangement uses TRBV7-2 and TRBJ1-6; weak D call: TRBD1 (5 bases). Germline V gives CDR1 SGHTA, CDR2 FQGNSA. The CDR3 runs 16 residues. V was trimmed by 8 bases and J by 2 bases, leaving 16 bases between them. The DNA of the CDR3 is TGTGCCAGCGGTCGCGGGGCTTACCCCTATAATTCACCCCTCCACTTT. Its translation: CASGRGAYPYNSPLHF.

This clonotype has ten or more counts. This rearrangement joins TRBV20-1 to TRBJ2-3; 8 positions agree with TRBD2. V dropped 1 base and J dropped 5; count of bases not matched to a gene: 2. The CDR3 spans 13 residues. Germline assignment: CDR1 DFQATT and CDR2 SNEGSKA (reference sequence). The CDR3 is CSARAGGQDTQYF. DNA of the CDR3: TGCAGTGCTAGAGCGGGAGGGCAAGATACGCAGTATTTT.

V is TRBV6-2 or TRBV6-3 and J is TRBJ1-5; maybe TRBD1 (5 bases). V was shortened by 5 bases and J by 3 bases, with 11 bases between the two germline ends. The CDR3 contains 14 residues. Germline V gives CDR1 MNHEY, CDR2 SVGEGT. The CDR3 reads CASSRDGINQPQHF. DNA of the CDR3: TGTGCCAGCAGTAGGGACGGAATCAATCAGCCCCAGCATTTT.

This clonotype was observed many times. The rearrangement joins TRBV7-2 to TRBJ1-5; D remains ambiguous. CDR3 length: 14 amino acids. Deletions cut 1 base from V and 1 base from J, with 5 bases between. Germline CDR1 reads SGHTA; CDR2 reads FQGNSA. The CDR3 loop is CASSLVPSNQPQHF. CDR3 sequence (DNA): TGTGCCAGCAGCTTAGTGCCGAGCAATCAGCCCCAGCATTTT.

This clonotype was observed many times. The V and J genes are TRBV19 and TRBJ2-3; 7 positions match TRBD1. The V gene's germline CDR1 is LNHDA and CDR2 SQIVND (reference sequence). The CDR3 sequence is 15 residues long. The V segment lost 7 bases and the J segment 1 base; nucleotides outside the gene matches: 8. The CDR3 loop reads CASTRGTVGTDTQYF. The CDR3 DNA follows: TGTGCCAGTACCAGAGGGACAGTAGGCACAGATACGCAGTATTTT. Based on the CDR3 plus reference TRBV19 and TRBJ2-3, the full variable domain is DGGITQSPKYLFRKEGQNVTLSCEQNLNHDAMYWYRQDPGQGLRLIYYSQIVNDFQKGDIAEGYSVSREKKESFPLTVTSAQKNPTAFYLCASTRGTVGTDTQYFGPGTRLTVL.

The sample holds a few counts of this clonotype. The chain has TRBV29-1 and TRBJ1-1; no definite D call. V lost 4 bases and J lost 0, with 12 bases in between. The CDR3 is made up of 14 amino acids. The germline CDR1 and CDR2 sequences are SQVTM and ANQGSEA. DNA of the CDR3: TGCAGCGTTGTAAAAGGGTCCATGAACACTGAAGCTTTCTTT. Its protein product is CSVVKGSMNTEAFF.

The sample holds many counts of this clonotype. The chain's CDR3 is CASSTTSGGAAIQYF. As DNA, the CDR3 is TGTGCCAGCAGCACCACTAGCGGGGGGGCCGCCATTCAGTACTTC. The chain joins TRBV7-2 to TRBJ2-4; TRBD2 agrees at 13 bases. This CDR3 is 15 amino acids long. CDR1 SGHTA and CDR2 FQGNSA come from the germline V gene. V lost 5 bases, J lost 9 bases, and 7 bases stayed unmatched.

The chain joins TRBV7-3 to TRBJ2-3; 7 bases align to TRBD2. Unmatched junction bases numbered 4, after V lost 1 base and J lost 0 bases. CDR1 and CDR2 (germline): SGHTA, FQGTGA. The CDR3 loop spans 16 amino acids. Here the CDR3 DNA reads TGTGCCAGCAGCTTAATTCCCGGGGGGAGCACAGATACGCAGTATTTT. Its translation is CASSLIPGGSTDTQYF.

This clonotype was found many times. The chain links TRBV7-2 to TRBJ1-1; 7 bases map to TRBD1. CDR1 and CDR2 (germline): SGHTA, FQGNSA. The CDR3 covers 16 residues. V was clipped by 5 bases and J by 4 bases; unmatched bases: 13. The CDR3 DNA follows: TGTGCCAGCAGCCCCGCGGGAGGGGGCGCCTCCACTGAAGCTTTCTTT. This gives the protein CASSPAGGGASTEAFF.

In its sample, this clonotype was seen many times. This sequence joins TRBV6-1 and TRBJ1-2; D call uncertain. The CDR3 totals 12 residues. CDR1 MNHNS and CDR2 SASEGT come from the germline V gene. The ends were cut back, 7 bases at V and 3 bases at J, with 9 bases in the middle. This CDR3 is CASKALYYGYTF. The CDR3 coding sequence is TGTGCCAGCAAAGCGCTGTACTATGGCTACACCTTC.

This rearrangement joins TRBV20-1 to TRBJ2-5; possible D gene TRBD2, 5 bases. Looked up from germline, CDR1 is DFQATT and CDR2 is SNEGSKA (reference sequence). The CDR3 spans 12 residues. Trimming cost V 3 bases and J 5 bases, with 10 bases left between them. This CDR3 is CSARSGSETQYF. The DNA for the CDR3 is TGCAGTGCTAGGAGTGGGAGCGAGACCCAGTACTTC.

This clonotype was observed at least ten times. J is TRBJ1-1 and V is TRBV7-2, with D possibly being TRBD1 (6 bases). Germline V lookup: CDR1 SGHTA, CDR2 FQGNSA. Trimming took 2 bases from V and 0 from J, leaving 13 bases between them. This CDR3 contains 16 residues. The CDR3 DNA reads TGTGCCAGCAGCTTATGGGGGGGCACGCTGAACACTGAAGCTTTCTTT. As protein: CASSLWGGTLNTEAFF.

The V call is TRBV7-2, the J call TRBJ1-5; D not certain. This CDR3 is built from 14 residues. V lost 7 bases to trimming and J lost 0 bases, with 10 bases between them. Germline values: CDR1 SGHTA, CDR2 FQGNSA. This CDR3 is CASTADNSNQPQHF. The CDR3 bases are TGTGCCAGCACGGCCGATAATAGCAATCAGCCCCAGCATTTT.

This clonotype was counted only a few times. As DNA, the CDR3 is TGTGCCACCCGACAGGGCCTGGGCACCGGGGAGCTGTTTTTT. This sequence encodes CATRQGLGTGELFF. The V and J genes are TRBV6-5 and TRBJ2-2; 7 bases are a match to TRBD1. V trimming: 10 bases; J trimming: 4 bases; junction bases outside the gene matches: 9. The CDR3 runs 14 residues. Germline values: CDR1 MNHEY, CDR2 SVGAGI.

This clonotype was observed many times. This chain links TRBV7-2 with TRBJ2-7, with 11 bases lining up with TRBD2. The CDR3 loop spans 12 amino acids. The ends lost 1 base at V and 13 bases at J; junction bases unmatched: 3. The germline V gene has CDR1 SGHTA and CDR2 FQGNSA. CDR3 loop: CASSLGTSGRYF. CDR3 nucleotide sequence: TGTGCCAGCAGCTTAGGGACTAGCGGGCGATACTTC. Complete variable domain (other parts from reference TRBV7-2 and TRBJ2-7): GAGVSQSPSNKVTEKGKDVELRCDPISGHTALYWYRQSLGQGLEFLIYFQGNSAPDKSGLPSDRFSAERTGGSVSTLTIQRTQQEDSAVYLCASSLGTSGRYFGPGTRLTVT.

This clonotype was seen ten or more times. The V call is TRBV7-2, the J call TRBJ1-5; no clear D. This CDR3 is built from 14 residues. CDR1 SGHTA and CDR2 FQGNSA come from the germline V gene. The V and J ends lost 3 bases and 3 bases respectively, with 9 bases between them. CDR3 coding DNA: TGTGCCAGCAGCTTGGGGATAAACAATCAGCCCCAGCATTTT. Protein: CASSLGINNQPQHF.

This clonotype was detected many times. The chain is built from TRBV7-2 and TRBJ1-5; no clear D. CDR3 length: 14 residues. V lost 5 bases and J 3 bases, leaving 11 bases between the germline ends. The germline gives CDR1 SGHTA, CDR2 FQGNSA. The CDR3 DNA reads TGTGCCAGCAGCGAACAGCTTTACAATCAGCCCCAGCATTTT. Protein: CASSEQLYNQPQHF.

Only a few counts were recorded for this clonotype. V is TRBV6-2 or TRBV6-3 and J is TRBJ2-7; D is possibly TRBD2 (6 bases). Trimming shortened V by 6 bases and J by 2 bases, and 14 bases separated the two germline ends. Germline CDR1 is MNHEY and CDR2 is SVGEGT. The CDR3 contains 14 residues. Here the CDR3 DNA reads TGTGCCAGCAGGACACCGGGACTCACCTACGAGCAGTACTTC. Protein: CASRTPGLTYEQYF.